The present TCR beta chain was sequenced within a study of cytomegalovirus exposure and HLA in healthy donors. Study results and limitations: Some V segments (TRBV6-2 and TRBV6-3 among them) were excluded as indistinguishable.

PCR used 60 Vbeta primers and 13 Jbeta primers. Sequencing used immunoSEQ multiplex PCR; TCRdb keeps in-frame clones, though not all of them. Among roughly 200,000 clones listed, around three quarters were seen once. As concerns this clone: What it binds is unknown.

The CDR3 spans 14 residues. Germline V gene lookup returns CDR1 MNHEY and CDR2 SVGAGI. V lost 0 bases to trimming and J lost 6 bases, with 10 bases between them. Although they were nominally healthy when sampled, donors likely had unrecorded immune exposures. The sample taken for sequencing was PBMCs. The J gene is TRBJ2-3, the V gene TRBV6-5, with D uncertain. The receptor was derived from a man under 40 in good health and CMV-seronegative. Written as DNA, the CDR3 is TGTGCCAGCAGTTACTCGCAGTTTTCGGATACGCAGTATTTT. Protein: CASSYSQFSDTQYF.